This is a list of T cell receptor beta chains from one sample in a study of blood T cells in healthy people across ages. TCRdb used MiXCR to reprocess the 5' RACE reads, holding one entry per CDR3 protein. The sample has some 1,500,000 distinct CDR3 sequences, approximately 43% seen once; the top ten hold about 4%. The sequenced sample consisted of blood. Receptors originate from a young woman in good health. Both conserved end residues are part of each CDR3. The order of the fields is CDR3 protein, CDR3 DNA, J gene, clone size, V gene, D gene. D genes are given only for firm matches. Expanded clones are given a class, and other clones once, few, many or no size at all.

CDR3 protein: CASSLVREGIEQFF
CDR3 DNA: TGTGCCAGCAGCTTAGTACGTGAGGGGATTGAGCAGTTCTTC
J gene: TRBJ2-1
clone size: .
V gene: TRBV7-9
D gene: .

CDR3 protein: CASSQDFRRGVGETQYF
CDR3 DNA: TGCGCCAGCAGCCAAGACTTCCGCAGGGGCGTAGGAGAGACCCAGTACTTC
J gene: TRBJ2-5
clone size: few
V gene: TRBV4-3
D gene: .

CDR3 protein: CSGEGQGSKTQYF
CDR3 DNA: TGCAGCGGAGAAGGACAGGGTTCGAAGACCCAGTACTTC
J gene: TRBJ2-5
clone size: .
V gene: TRBV29-1
D gene: TRBD1

CDR3 protein: CASRSGLAGGETQFF
CDR3 DNA: TGTGCCAGCAGATCGGGACTAGCGGGAGGGGAGACCCAGTTCTTC
J gene: TRBJ2-1
clone size: .
V gene: TRBV27
D gene: TRBD2

CDR3 protein: CASSPGTPSTDTQYF
CDR3 DNA: TGTGCCAGCAGCCCCGGGACACCAAGCACAGATACGCAGTATTTT
J gene: TRBJ2-3
clone size: many
V gene: TRBV5-1
D gene: .

CDR3 protein: CASSWDRGRWEQYF
CDR3 DNA: TGTGCCAGCAGCTGGGACAGGGGGCGCTGGGAGCAGTACTTC
J gene: TRBJ2-4
clone size: .
V gene: TRBV7-2
D gene: TRBD1

CDR3 protein: CSARDLRENNEQFF
CDR3 DNA: TGCAGTGCTAGAGATTTGCGGGAGAATAATGAGCAGTTCTTC
J gene: TRBJ2-1
clone size: .
V gene: TRBV20-1
D gene: TRBD2

CDR3 protein: CASSAAGWTGLGYTF
CDR3 DNA: TGTGCCAGCAGCGCCGCAGGATGGACAGGGTTGGGCTACACCTTC
J gene: TRBJ1-2
clone size: .
V gene: TRBV11-2
D gene: TRBD1

CDR3 protein: CSAGDGAYYGYTF
CDR3 DNA: TGCAGTGCTGGCGATGGGGCGTACTATGGCTACACCTTC
J gene: TRBJ1-2
clone size: few
V gene: TRBV20-1
D gene: .

CDR3 protein: CASSQEARYEQYF
CDR3 DNA: TGTGCCAGCAGCCAAGAGGCAAGGTACGAGCAGTACTTC
J gene: TRBJ2-7
clone size: few
V gene: TRBV3-1
D gene: .

CDR3 protein: CASKREAALLEQYF
CDR3 DNA: TGTGCCAGCAAGAGGGAGGCCGCCCTCCTCGAGCAGTACTTC
J gene: TRBJ2-7
clone size: .
V gene: TRBV6-2/TRBV6-3
D gene: .

CDR3 protein: CASSYLVAVNTEAFF
CDR3 DNA: TGTGCCAGCAGTTACTTGGTGGCTGTGAACACTGAAGCTTTCTTT
J gene: TRBJ1-1
clone size: .
V gene: TRBV6-6
D gene: .

CDR3 protein: CSAGGDRGAEAFF
CDR3 DNA: TGCAGCGCCGGTGGGGACAGGGGCGCCGAAGCTTTCTTT
J gene: TRBJ1-1
clone size: .
V gene: TRBV29-1
D gene: TRBD1

CDR3 protein: CAWSKQGVHGYTF
CDR3 DNA: TGTGCCTGGAGCAAACAGGGGGTGCATGGCTACACCTTC
J gene: TRBJ1-2
clone size: few
V gene: TRBV30
D gene: TRBD1

CDR3 protein: CVSSDSSGSYNEQFF
CDR3 DNA: TGTGTCAGCAGTGACTCGTCCGGCTCCTACAATGAGCAGTTCTTC
J gene: TRBJ2-1
clone size: few
V gene: TRBV6-4
D gene: .

CDR3 protein: CASSVSSGSSNEQFF
CDR3 DNA: TGTGCCAGCAGCGTATCCAGCGGGAGTTCCAATGAGCAGTTCTTC
J gene: TRBJ2-1
clone size: .
V gene: TRBV9
D gene: TRBD2

CDR3 protein: CASSEGSRANYGYTF
CDR3 DNA: TGTGCCAGCAGTGAAGGAAGCAGGGCTAACTATGGCTACACCTTC
J gene: TRBJ1-2
clone size: .
V gene: TRBV6-1
D gene: .

CDR3 protein: CASQRTGGENEKLFF
CDR3 DNA: TGTGCCAGCCAAAGAACAGGGGGAGAAAATGAAAAACTGTTTTTT
J gene: TRBJ1-4
clone size: .
V gene: TRBV12-3/TRBV12-4
D gene: TRBD1

CDR3 protein: CSAGTVNTEAFF
CDR3 DNA: TGCAGTGCAGGGACCGTTAACACGGAAGCTTTCTTT
J gene: TRBJ1-1
clone size: .
V gene: TRBV20-1
D gene: .

CDR3 protein: CASSARGGALKETQYF
CDR3 DNA: TGTGCCAGCAGCGCTAGGGGGGGGGCGCTAAAAGAGACCCAGTACTTC
J gene: TRBJ2-5
clone size: few
V gene: TRBV3-1
D gene: .

CDR3 protein: CASTQGGNEQFF
CDR3 DNA: TGTGCCAGCACACAGGGTGGCAATGAGCAGTTCTTC
J gene: TRBJ2-1
clone size: few
V gene: TRBV6-6
D gene: .

CDR3 protein: CASSPYTSTEAFF
CDR3 DNA: TGTGCCAGCAGTCCCTATACAAGCACTGAAGCTTTCTTT
J gene: TRBJ1-1
clone size: .
V gene: TRBV27
D gene: .

CDR3 protein: CASSFHRDGGYNEQYF
CDR3 DNA: TGTGCCAGCAGTTTTCACCGGGACGGAGGCTACAATGAGCAGTACTTC
J gene: TRBJ2-7
clone size: .
V gene: TRBV6-5
D gene: .

CDR3 protein: CASSEVVGWGFYEQYF
CDR3 DNA: TGTGCCAGCAGTGAGGTGGTTGGCTGGGGATTTTACGAGCAGTACTTC
J gene: TRBJ2-7
clone size: .
V gene: TRBV6-1
D gene: .

CDR3 protein: CSAVRLADSPEQYF
CDR3 DNA: TGCAGCGCTGTACGACTAGCGGACTCACCTGAGCAGTACTTC
J gene: TRBJ2-7
clone size: .
V gene: TRBV29-1
D gene: TRBD2

CDR3 protein: CASSRYRGSSYNEQFF
CDR3 DNA: TGTGCCAGCAGTCGGTACCGAGGTAGCAGCTACAATGAGCAGTTCTTC
J gene: TRBJ2-1
clone size: .
V gene: TRBV12-3/TRBV12-4
D gene: .

CDR3 protein: CSVEDLGVNEQFF
CDR3 DNA: TGCAGCGTTGAAGATTTAGGGGTCAATGAGCAGTTCTTC
J gene: TRBJ2-1
clone size: .
V gene: TRBV29-1
D gene: .

CDR3 protein: CASSSTLQGSVEQFF
CDR3 DNA: TGTGCAAGCAGCTCCACGCTCCAGGGATCGGTTGAGCAGTTCTTC
J gene: TRBJ2-1
clone size: once
V gene: TRBV11-2
D gene: .

CDR3 protein: CASSTQLAGVGNEQFF
CDR3 DNA: TGTGCCAGCAGTACCCAATTAGCGGGAGTGGGCAATGAGCAGTTCTTC
J gene: TRBJ2-1
clone size: .
V gene: TRBV7-2
D gene: TRBD2

CDR3 protein: CASSQDHAGQFYNSPLHF
CDR3 DNA: TGCGCCAGCAGCCAAGATCATGCGGGACAGTTTTATAATTCACCCCTCCACTTT
J gene: TRBJ1-6
clone size: .
V gene: TRBV4-1
D gene: TRBD1

CDR3 protein: CASSHLWASGIPDTQYF
CDR3 DNA: TGCGCCAGCAGCCACCTTTGGGCTAGCGGGATTCCAGATACGCAGTATTTT
J gene: TRBJ2-3
clone size: .
V gene: TRBV4-3
D gene: TRBD2

CDR3 protein: CSVLTDNTEAFF
CDR3 DNA: TGCAGCGTCCTCACGGACAACACTGAAGCTTTCTTT
J gene: TRBJ1-1
clone size: .
V gene: TRBV29-1
D gene: .

CDR3 protein: CASSQRSEGTEAFF
CDR3 DNA: TGTGCCAGCAGCCAACGATCCGAGGGGACGGAAGCTTTCTTT
J gene: TRBJ1-1
clone size: .
V gene: TRBV3-1
D gene: .

CDR3 protein: CASSGRLAGAYNEQFF
CDR3 DNA: TGTGCCAGCAGCGGCCGACTAGCGGGAGCATACAATGAGCAGTTCTTC
J gene: TRBJ2-1
clone size: few
V gene: TRBV9
D gene: TRBD2

CDR3 protein: CASSPDSAGGYTF
CDR3 DNA: TGTGCCAGCAGTCCCGACAGCGCAGGCGGCTACACCTTC
J gene: TRBJ1-2
clone size: few
V gene: TRBV28
D gene: .

CDR3 protein: CASSGTSNYGYTF
CDR3 DNA: TGTGCCAGTTCAGGAACATCTAACTATGGCTACACCTTC
J gene: TRBJ1-2
clone size: .
V gene: TRBV12-3/TRBV12-4
D gene: .

CDR3 protein: CATSDYDSYEQYF
CDR3 DNA: TGTGCCACCAGTGATTACGACAGCTACGAGCAGTACTTC
J gene: TRBJ2-7
clone size: few
V gene: TRBV24-1
D gene: .

CDR3 protein: CASSLPAGGIYEQYF
CDR3 DNA: TGCGCCAGCAGCTTGCCAGCGGGGGGGATCTACGAGCAGTACTTC
J gene: TRBJ2-7
clone size: .
V gene: TRBV5-1
D gene: TRBD2

CDR3 protein: CASRKGGLLSSYEQYF
CDR3 DNA: TGTGCCAGCAGAAAGGGGGGACTACTGAGCTCCTACGAGCAGTACTTC
J gene: TRBJ2-7
clone size: few
V gene: TRBV6-2/TRBV6-3
D gene: .

CDR3 protein: CASSPDRGLTSGREGNEQYF
CDR3 DNA: TGTGCCAGCAGTCCCGACAGGGGGCTTACTAGCGGGAGGGAGGGGAATGAGCAGTACTTC
J gene: TRBJ2-7
clone size: .
V gene: TRBV28
D gene: TRBD2

CDR3 protein: CASSGQGRSNQPQHF
CDR3 DNA: TGTGCCAGCAGCGGACAGGGGAGAAGCAATCAGCCCCAGCATTTT
J gene: TRBJ1-5
clone size: few
V gene: TRBV9
D gene: TRBD1

CDR3 protein: CASSSGPPSEQYF
CDR3 DNA: TGTGCCAGCAGCTCGGGACCACCGAGCGAGCAGTACTTC
J gene: TRBJ2-7
clone size: few
V gene: TRBV7-9
D gene: .

CDR3 protein: CSASGNEKLFF
CDR3 DNA: TGCAGTGCTAGTGGCAATGAAAAACTGTTTTTT
J gene: TRBJ1-4
clone size: .
V gene: TRBV20-1
D gene: .

CDR3 protein: CASSVIGGYEQYF
CDR3 DNA: TGTGCCAGCAGTGTTATAGGGGGCTACGAGCAGTACTTC
J gene: TRBJ2-7
clone size: .
V gene: TRBV25-1
D gene: .

CDR3 protein: CASTRGQGQGEQFF
CDR3 DNA: TGTGCCAGCACCCGGGGACAGGGGCAGGGTGAGCAGTTCTTC
J gene: TRBJ2-1
clone size: few
V gene: TRBV11-2
D gene: TRBD1

CDR3 protein: CASSITRDRGFYEQYF
CDR3 DNA: TGTGCCAGCAGTATAACCAGGGACAGGGGTTTCTACGAGCAGTACTTC
J gene: TRBJ2-7
clone size: few
V gene: TRBV28
D gene: TRBD1

CDR3 protein: CASSFFRVETQYF
CDR3 DNA: TGTGCCAGCAGCTTTTTTAGGGTGGAGACCCAGTACTTC
J gene: TRBJ2-5
clone size: .
V gene: TRBV11-2
D gene: .

CDR3 protein: CASSLARGGSKETQYF
CDR3 DNA: TGTGCCAGCAGTTTAGCCAGGGGAGGGAGTAAAGAGACCCAGTACTTC
J gene: TRBJ2-5
clone size: .
V gene: TRBV12-3/TRBV12-4
D gene: .

CDR3 protein: CASSKGDRVGQFF
CDR3 DNA: TGTGCCAGCAGCAAAGGGGACAGGGTTGGGCAGTTCTTC
J gene: TRBJ2-1
clone size: many
V gene: TRBV21-1
D gene: .

CDR3 protein: CASRPDRGIRSTGELFF
CDR3 DNA: TGTGCCAGCAGACCGGACCGCGGGATCCGAAGCACCGGGGAGCTGTTTTTT
J gene: TRBJ2-2
clone size: .
V gene: TRBV12-3/TRBV12-4
D gene: .

CDR3 protein: CASTSHLARAKNIQYF
CDR3 DNA: TGTGCCAGCACTTCCCACCTAGCCCGAGCCAAAAACATTCAGTACTTC
J gene: TRBJ2-4
clone size: .
V gene: TRBV12-3/TRBV12-4
D gene: .

CDR3 protein: CSARGDREVNEQFF
CDR3 DNA: TGCAGTGCCAGGGGGGACAGGGAGGTCAATGAGCAGTTCTTC
J gene: TRBJ2-1
clone size: few
V gene: TRBV20-1
D gene: TRBD1

CDR3 protein: CASSDGLEGLSGANVLTF
CDR3 DNA: TGCGCCAGCAGCGACGGACTCGAGGGACTCTCTGGGGCCAACGTCCTGACTTTC
J gene: TRBJ2-6
clone size: few
V gene: TRBV4-3
D gene: .

CDR3 protein: CATSRAKTDTQYF
CDR3 DNA: TGTGCCACCAGCAGAGCGAAGACAGATACGCAGTATTTT
J gene: TRBJ2-3
clone size: .
V gene: TRBV15
D gene: .

CDR3 protein: CASSPQLLNTEAFF
CDR3 DNA: TGTGCCAGCAGTCCACAGCTCCTGAACACTGAAGCTTTCTTT
J gene: TRBJ1-1
clone size: .
V gene: TRBV12-3/TRBV12-4
D gene: .

CDR3 protein: CASSVSTSGNNYNEQFF
CDR3 DNA: TGTGCCAGCAGTGTATCGACTAGCGGAAACAACTACAATGAGCAGTTCTTC
J gene: TRBJ2-1
clone size: .
V gene: TRBV12-3/TRBV12-4
D gene: TRBD2

CDR3 protein: CAISPEPPPLHF
CDR3 DNA: TGTGCCATCAGCCCGGAGCCACCACCCCTCCACTTT
J gene: TRBJ1-6
clone size: .
V gene: TRBV10-3
D gene: .